The rows below give T cell receptor beta chains drawn from one sample of a study of vaccination and CD4 T cells after COVID-19. TCRdb independently ran MiXCR on the PCR reads; one entry per CDR3 protein. The sample yields some 7,400 distinct CDR3 sequences, 50% seen once. These receptors lack a known antigen. The specimen sequenced was CD4+ T cells from blood, cultured in vitro. The receptors originated from a human donor who had recovered from COVID-19. The CDR3 runs from the conserved cysteine through the conserved F or W. Each record gives: clone size, CDR3 length, J gene, V gene, D gene, CDR3 protein, CDR3 DNA. The D gene is left open where the match is weak. Clone size is given for some rows only: seen once, a few or many times, or a class if the clone is expanded.

clone_size: few; cdr3_length: 17; j_call: TRBJ1-5; v_call: TRBV20-1; d_call: TRBD1; cdr3_aa: CSAVPTGAEYSNQPQHF; cdr3_nt: TGCAGTGCCGTACCGACAGGGGCGGAATATAGCAATCAGCCCCAGCATTTT
clone_size: NA; cdr3_length: 13; j_call: TRBJ2-7; v_call: TRBV2; d_call: TRBD1; cdr3_aa: CASRGTGGYEQYF; cdr3_nt: TGTGCCAGCAGAGGGACAGGGGGCTACGAGCAGTACTTC
clone_size: NA; cdr3_length: 15; j_call: TRBJ2-5; v_call: TRBV20-1; d_call: TRBD1; cdr3_aa: CSARGGRQGLETQYF; cdr3_nt: TGCAGTGCTAGAGGGGGGAGACAGGGTTTGGAGACCCAGTACTTC
clone_size: NA; cdr3_length: 16; j_call: TRBJ2-1; v_call: TRBV6-2/TRBV6-3; d_call: NA; cdr3_aa: CASRQQGVISYNEQFF; cdr3_nt: TGTGCCAGCAGGCAACAGGGAGTCATCTCCTACAATGAGCAGTTCTTC
clone_size: NA; cdr3_length: 12; j_call: TRBJ2-7; v_call: TRBV6-2/TRBV6-3; d_call: NA; cdr3_aa: CASSYSQYEQYF; cdr3_nt: TGTGCCAGCAGTTATTCCCAGTACGAGCAGTACTTC
clone_size: few; cdr3_length: 14; j_call: TRBJ1-1; v_call: TRBV5-1; d_call: NA; cdr3_aa: CASKWDITNTEAFF; cdr3_nt: TGCGCCAGCAAGTGGGACATTACGAACACTGAAGCTTTCTTT
clone_size: NA; cdr3_length: 14; j_call: TRBJ1-1; v_call: TRBV19; d_call: TRBD1; cdr3_aa: CASRQGGSDTEAFF; cdr3_nt: TGTGCCAGTAGGCAGGGGGGCAGCGACACTGAAGCTTTCTTT
clone_size: medium-sized; cdr3_length: 12; j_call: TRBJ1-1; v_call: TRBV20-1; d_call: NA; cdr3_aa: CSAREPGTEAFF; cdr3_nt: TGCAGTGCTAGAGAACCGGGCACTGAAGCTTTCTTT
clone_size: NA; cdr3_length: 15; j_call: TRBJ2-4; v_call: TRBV20-1; d_call: TRBD1; cdr3_aa: CSAQTGAGSKNIQYF; cdr3_nt: TGCAGTGCCCAGACAGGGGCGGGGAGCAAAAACATTCAGTACTTC
clone_size: NA; cdr3_length: 14; j_call: TRBJ1-2; v_call: TRBV5-1; d_call: NA; cdr3_aa: CASSIGQTWYGYTF; cdr3_nt: TGCGCCAGCAGCATAGGACAGACCTGGTATGGCTACACCTTC
clone_size: NA; cdr3_length: 16; j_call: TRBJ2-2; v_call: TRBV30; d_call: NA; cdr3_aa: CAWSDDGVANTGELFF; cdr3_nt: TGTGCCTGGAGTGATGACGGAGTCGCGAACACCGGGGAGCTGTTTTTT
clone_size: few; cdr3_length: 14; j_call: TRBJ2-1; v_call: TRBV6-2/TRBV6-3; d_call: NA; cdr3_aa: CASSYGTGYNEQFF; cdr3_nt: TGTGCCAGCAGTTACGGGACTGGTTACAATGAGCAGTTCTTC
clone_size: NA; cdr3_length: 15; j_call: TRBJ2-7; v_call: TRBV6-5; d_call: NA; cdr3_aa: CASSYTLQGTYEQYF; cdr3_nt: TGTGCCAGCAGTTATACGTTGCAGGGTACCTACGAGCAGTACTTC
clone_size: NA; cdr3_length: 13; j_call: TRBJ1-5; v_call: TRBV6-5; d_call: NA; cdr3_aa: CASSLTVYQPQHF; cdr3_nt: TGTGCCAGCAGTTTGACAGTTTATCAGCCCCAGCATTTT
clone_size: NA; cdr3_length: 17; j_call: TRBJ2-4; v_call: TRBV5-4; d_call: NA; cdr3_aa: CASSPGDPTRGKNIQYF; cdr3_nt: TGTGCCAGCAGCCCGGGGGACCCAACTAGGGGCAAAAACATTCAGTACTTC
clone_size: NA; cdr3_length: 14; j_call: TRBJ2-4; v_call: TRBV6-1; d_call: TRBD1; cdr3_aa: CASRGRGIDFIQYF; cdr3_nt: TGTGCCAGCAGGGGCAGGGGGATAGATTTTATTCAGTACTTC
clone_size: NA; cdr3_length: 14; j_call: TRBJ1-2; v_call: TRBV6-5; d_call: NA; cdr3_aa: CASSYTHQNYGYTF; cdr3_nt: TGTGCCAGCAGTTACACGCATCAGAACTATGGCTACACCTTC
clone_size: NA; cdr3_length: 13; j_call: TRBJ2-7; v_call: TRBV6-1; d_call: NA; cdr3_aa: CASGRGNSYEQYF; cdr3_nt: TGTGCCAGCGGGCGGGGAAACTCCTACGAGCAGTACTTC
clone_size: NA; cdr3_length: 14; j_call: TRBJ2-5; v_call: TRBV11-2; d_call: TRBD1; cdr3_aa: CASSTTTGVETQYF; cdr3_nt: TGTGCCAGCAGCACCACAACAGGGGTGGAGACCCAGTACTTC
clone_size: NA; cdr3_length: 13; j_call: TRBJ2-7; v_call: TRBV7-9; d_call: NA; cdr3_aa: CASSLGGAPGRYF; cdr3_nt: TGTGCCAGCAGCCTAGGTGGGGCACCCGGGCGGTACTTC
clone_size: few; cdr3_length: 15; j_call: TRBJ2-3; v_call: TRBV25-1; d_call: NA; cdr3_aa: CASSEAGAKTDTQYF; cdr3_nt: TGTGCCAGCAGTGAAGCGGGGGCGAAAACAGATACGCAGTATTTT
clone_size: NA; cdr3_length: 13; j_call: TRBJ1-2; v_call: TRBV9; d_call: NA; cdr3_aa: CACTKGVGYGYTF; cdr3_nt: TGTGCCTGCACCAAGGGGGTTGGCTATGGCTACACCTTC
clone_size: NA; cdr3_length: 12; j_call: TRBJ2-7; v_call: TRBV27; d_call: NA; cdr3_aa: CASSLGPGEQYF; cdr3_nt: TGTGCCAGCAGTTTAGGACCGGGGGAGCAGTACTTC
clone_size: few; cdr3_length: 12; j_call: TRBJ1-2; v_call: TRBV7-9; d_call: NA; cdr3_aa: CASSLGPGGYTF; cdr3_nt: TGTGCCAGCAGCCTGGGCCCGGGGGGCTACACCTTC
clone_size: few; cdr3_length: 17; j_call: TRBJ2-3; v_call: TRBV7-9; d_call: TRBD2; cdr3_aa: CASSLTALAGEADTQYF; cdr3_nt: TGTGCCAGCAGCTTAACCGCACTAGCGGGGGAGGCAGATACGCAGTATTTT
clone_size: NA; cdr3_length: 15; j_call: TRBJ1-1; v_call: TRBV20-1; d_call: NA; cdr3_aa: CSARWFGTGNTEAFF; cdr3_nt: TGCAGTGCTAGATGGTTTGGGACGGGAAACACTGAAGCTTTCTTT
clone_size: NA; cdr3_length: 15; j_call: TRBJ2-7; v_call: TRBV4-3; d_call: TRBD1; cdr3_aa: CASGPLQGVTYEQYF; cdr3_nt: TGCGCCAGCGGGCCACTACAGGGGGTAACCTACGAGCAGTACTTC
clone_size: NA; cdr3_length: 14; j_call: TRBJ2-6; v_call: TRBV18; d_call: NA; cdr3_aa: CASSPMGRDNVLTF; cdr3_nt: TGTGCCAGCTCACCCATGGGCAGGGATAACGTCCTGACTTTC
clone_size: once; cdr3_length: 16; j_call: TRBJ1-4; v_call: TRBV5-6; d_call: NA; cdr3_aa: CASSLVRAATGEKLFF; cdr3_nt: TGTGCCAGCAGCTTGGTCCGGGCCGCAACGGGAGAAAAACTGTTTTTT
clone_size: few; cdr3_length: 13; j_call: TRBJ1-2; v_call: TRBV7-2; d_call: NA; cdr3_aa: CASSIREDYGYTF; cdr3_nt: TGTGCCAGCAGCATCAGGGAGGACTATGGCTACACCTTC
clone_size: NA; cdr3_length: 15; j_call: TRBJ1-3; v_call: TRBV6-1; d_call: NA; cdr3_aa: CASSQGRYSGNTIYF; cdr3_nt: TGTGCCAGCAGTCAGGGACGGTACTCTGGAAACACCATATATTTT
clone_size: NA; cdr3_length: 14; j_call: TRBJ2-2; v_call: TRBV19; d_call: NA; cdr3_aa: CASSIRGNTGELFF; cdr3_nt: TGTGCCAGTAGTATCCGAGGGAACACCGGGGAGCTGTTTTTT
clone_size: NA; cdr3_length: 15; j_call: TRBJ2-2; v_call: TRBV18; d_call: TRBD2; cdr3_aa: CASSPGLAATGELFF; cdr3_nt: TGTGCCAGCTCACCCGGACTAGCAGCCACCGGGGAGCTGTTTTTT
clone_size: few; cdr3_length: 14; j_call: TRBJ2-2; v_call: TRBV5-4; d_call: NA; cdr3_aa: CASSLDSGVGELFF; cdr3_nt: TGTGCCAGCAGCTTGGATTCGGGTGTCGGGGAGCTGTTTTTT
clone_size: few; cdr3_length: 12; j_call: TRBJ2-3; v_call: TRBV7-3; d_call: NA; cdr3_aa: CASSLTGDTQYF; cdr3_nt: TGTGCCAGCAGCTTAACGGGGGATACGCAGTATTTT
clone_size: NA; cdr3_length: 12; j_call: TRBJ2-5; v_call: TRBV28; d_call: NA; cdr3_aa: CASSLSGETQYF; cdr3_nt: TGTGCCAGCAGTTTATCTGGGGAGACCCAGTACTTC
clone_size: medium-sized; cdr3_length: 15; j_call: TRBJ1-2; v_call: TRBV18; d_call: NA; cdr3_aa: CASSPESGVNYGYTF; cdr3_nt: TGTGCCAGCTCACCAGAGAGCGGAGTTAACTATGGCTACACCTTC
clone_size: NA; cdr3_length: 13; j_call: TRBJ1-2; v_call: TRBV6-5; d_call: NA; cdr3_aa: CASSSELNYGYTF; cdr3_nt: TGTGCCAGCAGTTCCGAACTTAACTATGGCTACACCTTC
clone_size: NA; cdr3_length: 16; j_call: TRBJ1-1; v_call: TRBV7-9; d_call: NA; cdr3_aa: CASSDRFGTLNTEAFF; cdr3_nt: TGTGCCAGCAGCGATAGATTCGGGACACTGAACACTGAAGCTTTCTTT
clone_size: medium-sized; cdr3_length: 15; j_call: TRBJ1-1; v_call: TRBV7-3; d_call: NA; cdr3_aa: CASSLLSLMNTEAFF; cdr3_nt: TGTGCCAGCAGCTTATTATCCCTCATGAACACTGAAGCTTTCTTT
clone_size: NA; cdr3_length: 14; j_call: TRBJ1-2; v_call: TRBV6-1; d_call: TRBD1; cdr3_aa: CASTPDRADDGYTF; cdr3_nt: TGTGCCAGCACCCCAGACAGGGCAGACGATGGCTACACCTTC
clone_size: few; cdr3_length: 15; j_call: TRBJ1-1; v_call: TRBV6-5; d_call: NA; cdr3_aa: CASSSPGRANTEAFF; cdr3_nt: TGTGCCAGCAGTTCCCCCGGGAGGGCGAACACTGAAGCTTTCTTT
clone_size: NA; cdr3_length: 15; j_call: TRBJ1-6; v_call: TRBV20-1; d_call: NA; cdr3_aa: CSARDVLGGNSPLHF; cdr3_nt: TGCAGTGCTAGAGATGTCCTGGGCGGTAATTCACCCCTCCACTTT
clone_size: few; cdr3_length: 15; j_call: TRBJ2-5; v_call: TRBV20-1; d_call: NA; cdr3_aa: CSARDLGSYQETQYF; cdr3_nt: TGCAGTGCTAGAGATTTGGGGTCGTACCAAGAGACCCAGTACTTC
clone_size: once; cdr3_length: 15; j_call: TRBJ2-5; v_call: TRBV2; d_call: NA; cdr3_aa: CASSPPPTGRGSQYF; cdr3_nt: TGTGCCAGCAGTCCTCCTCCGACGGGACGTGGGTCCCAGTACTTC
clone_size: once; cdr3_length: 18; j_call: TRBJ2-3; v_call: TRBV7-3; d_call: TRBD2; cdr3_aa: CASSRFLRASGIADTQYF; cdr3_nt: TGCGCCAGCAGCCGTTTCCTCAGAGCTAGCGGGATTGCAGATACGCAGTATTTT
clone_size: NA; cdr3_length: 13; j_call: TRBJ1-2; v_call: TRBV20-1; d_call: NA; cdr3_aa: CSAVPGRLVGYTF; cdr3_nt: TGCAGTGCGGTCCCGGGACGTTTGGTGGGCTACACCTTC
clone_size: NA; cdr3_length: 12; j_call: TRBJ2-7; v_call: TRBV6-1; d_call: NA; cdr3_aa: CASSELRYEQYF; cdr3_nt: TGTGCCAGCAGTGAACTTAGGTACGAGCAGTACTTC
clone_size: NA; cdr3_length: 14; j_call: TRBJ2-2; v_call: TRBV19; d_call: NA; cdr3_aa: CASSIVLVAGELFF; cdr3_nt: TGTGCCAGTAGTATAGTGTTAGTCGCCGGGGAGCTGTTTTTT
clone_size: few; cdr3_length: 12; j_call: TRBJ2-5; v_call: TRBV12-3/TRBV12-4; d_call: NA; cdr3_aa: CASSFDTQTQYF; cdr3_nt: TGTGCCAGCAGTTTTGACACACAGACCCAGTACTTC
clone_size: NA; cdr3_length: 13; j_call: TRBJ2-1; v_call: TRBV7-2; d_call: NA; cdr3_aa: CASSPQAQNEQFF; cdr3_nt: TGTGCCAGCAGCCCCCAGGCCCAGAATGAGCAGTTCTTC
clone_size: NA; cdr3_length: 11; j_call: TRBJ1-2; v_call: TRBV3-1; d_call: NA; cdr3_aa: CASSQAGSNTF; cdr3_nt: TGTGCCAGCAGCCAGGCCGGGAGCAACACCTTC
clone_size: NA; cdr3_length: 14; j_call: TRBJ2-7; v_call: TRBV7-9; d_call: TRBD1; cdr3_aa: CASSNSGQDYEQYF; cdr3_nt: TGTGCCAGCAGCAACTCGGGACAGGACTACGAGCAGTACTTC
clone_size: NA; cdr3_length: 16; j_call: TRBJ2-7; v_call: TRBV18; d_call: NA; cdr3_aa: CASSPFGGGANYEQYF; cdr3_nt: TGTGCCAGCTCACCTTTTGGGGGAGGTGCTAACTACGAGCAGTACTTC
clone_size: NA; cdr3_length: 14; j_call: TRBJ1-4; v_call: TRBV14; d_call: NA; cdr3_aa: CARARGSWNEKLFF; cdr3_nt: TGTGCCAGGGCTAGGGGAAGCTGGAATGAAAAACTGTTTTTT
clone_size: once; cdr3_length: 14; j_call: TRBJ2-7; v_call: TRBV2; d_call: TRBD2; cdr3_aa: CASSRTSGYYEQYF; cdr3_nt: TGTGCCAGCAGCCGGACTAGCGGGTACTACGAGCAGTACTTC
clone_size: few; cdr3_length: 13; j_call: TRBJ1-2; v_call: TRBV6-1; d_call: NA; cdr3_aa: CASSERGLSGYTF; cdr3_nt: TGTGCCAGCAGTGAAAGGGGTTTAAGTGGCTACACCTTC